The 25 T cell receptor beta chains below all came from one sample that was sequenced in a study of T cells in Graves' hyperthyroidism and ophthalmopathy (dated by TCRdb to about 2019). The library was prepared using multiplex PCR. Sequencing was carried out with an Illumina HiSeq 2000. Amplification of TCR beta CDR3 regions was carried out from RNA transcripts. A first-round RT-PCR of the TCR CDR3 used the HTBI primer set with the Qiagen OneStep RT-PCR kit. In TCRdb, the public reads were trimmed at Q25 with fastp and aligned with MiXCR, with productive beta chains retained. Rows with one shared CDR3 protein collapse into an entry with the most common genes and DNA. In all, the sample holds 300,000 to 450,000 distinct CDR3 sequences, and more than 12% of those were seen once. About 20% of the sample belongs to the ten largest clones. Sequences were obtained from blood. These receptors were collected from a woman in her twenties or thirties with Graves' ophthalmopathy.

This clonotype was found many times. The chain carries TRBV7-9 and TRBJ2-3, with D perhaps matching TRBD2 (6 bases). CDR3 size: 14 residues. V lost 3 bases, J lost 3 bases, and 10 bases lay in between. CDR1 and CDR2 from the germline V gene are SEHNR and FQNEAQ (reference sequence). The CDR3 DNA sequence: TGTGCCAGCAGCTTGTCGGGGAGGACAGATACGCAGTATTTT. Its protein product is CASSLSGRTDTQYF.

This clonotype showed up many times. The chain uses TRBV20-1 and TRBJ2-4; D unclear. Trimming took 7 bases from V and 1 from J, leaving 11 bases between them. Germline assignment: CDR1 DFQATT and CDR2 SNEGSKA (reference sequence). The CDR3 sequence is 13 residues long. CDR3 region: CSVGNEAKNIQYF. CDR3 sequence (DNA): TGCAGTGTGGGCAATGAGGCCAAAAACATTCAGTACTTC.

This clonotype was seen repeatedly, ten times or more. The V and J genes are TRBV7-8 and TRBJ1-3, with 8 positions matching TRBD1. J lost 0 bases, V lost 5 bases, and 6 bases had no gene match. Germline values: CDR1 SGHVS, CDR2 FQNEAQ. This CDR3 is 16 amino acids long. DNA for the CDR3: TGTGCCAGCAGCCCTCGACAGGGGATCTCTGGAAACACCATATATTTT. Translated: CASSPRQGISGNTIYF.

There are many counts of this clonotype. This chain connects TRBV11-2 to TRBJ1-4; 7 bases match TRBD1. The V segment lost 1 base and the J segment 2 bases; nucleotides outside the gene matches: 4. This CDR3 comprises 16 residues. Germline CDR1 SGHAT, CDR2 FQNNGV. The CDR3 DNA sequence: TGTGCCAGCAGCTTAGGCAGGGGGAATACTAATGAAAAACTGTTTTTT. Its protein is CASSLGRGNTNEKLFF.

This clonotype was observed many times. This rearrangement joins TRBV7-6 to TRBJ2-3; a weak D match, TRBD2 (5 bases). Germline V gene data show CDR1 as SGHVS and CDR2 as FNYEAQ. CDR3 length: 15 residues. The ends were cut back, 5 bases at V and 2 bases at J, with 14 bases in the middle. Here the CDR3 reads CASSLRELITDTQYF. The CDR3 nucleotides read TGTGCCAGCAGCCTCCGGGAACTAATCACAGATACGCAGTATTTT.

The rearrangement links TRBV3-1 to TRBJ2-1, with TRBD2 matching over 11 bases. V trimming: 6 bases; J trimming: 1 base; junction bases outside the gene matches: 5. CDR3 size: 16 residues. CDR1 is LGHDT, CDR2 YNNKEL, per germline (reference sequence). The CDR3 DNA is TGTGCCAGCAGACCGACTAGCGGGGAGTCCTACAATGAGCAGTTCTTC. Translation gives CASRPTSGESYNEQFF.

This clonotype was counted at least ten times. The V call is TRBV15, the J call TRBJ2-3, with 8 bases matching TRBD2. V trimming: 2 bases; J trimming: 3 bases; junction bases outside the gene matches: 13. This CDR3 contains 18 residues. Germline V gene lookup returns CDR1 LNHNV and CDR2 YYDKDF (reference sequence). The CDR3 loop reads CATSRTSRLALMTDTQYF. The CDR3 DNA reads as TGTGCCACCAGCAGAACCTCACGACTAGCGTTGATGACAGATACGCAGTATTTT. Variable domain in full (rest from reference TRBV15 and TRBJ2-3): DAMVIQNPRYQVTQFGKPVTLSCSQTLNHNVMYWYQQKSSQAPKLLFHYYDKDFNNEADTPDNFQSRRPNTSFCFLDIRSPGLGDTAMYLCATSRTSRLALMTDTQYFGPGTRLTVL.

This clonotype has more than one count but fewer than ten. The rearrangement links TRBV5-6 to TRBJ2-3, with a tentative D call TRBD2 (6 bases). Germline loops: CDR1 SGHDT, CDR2 YYEEEE. V was clipped by 0 bases and J by 2 bases, with 13 bases between them. There are 16 residues in the CDR3. The CDR3 nucleotides are TGTGCCAGCAGCTTGGATAGCGGACGACTCACAGATACGCAGTATTTT. Translated, it gives CASSLDSGRLTDTQYF. Full variable domain (remainder filled in from reference TRBV5-6 and TRBJ2-3): DAGVTQSPTHLIKTRGQQVTLRCSPKSGHDTVSWYQQALGQGPQFIFQYYEEEERQRGNFPDRFSGHQFPNYSSELNVNALLLGDSALYLCASSLDSGRLTDTQYFGPGTRLTVL.

This clonotype was observed a few times. The chain uses TRBV20-1 and TRBJ2-2; 8 bases line up with TRBD2. After removal of 0 bases from V and 7 bases from J, the junction contained 4 bases not matched to a gene. Germline values: CDR1 DFQATT, CDR2 SNEGSKA (reference sequence). CDR3 length: 14 residues. The CDR3 loop reads CSARDFSGDGELFF. In DNA form, the CDR3 reads TGCAGTGCTAGAGATTTTAGCGGGGACGGGGAGCTGTTTTTT.

Many counts were recorded for this clonotype. This chain links TRBV7-6 with TRBJ1-6, with D uncertain. V was clipped by 1 base and J by 8 bases, with 6 bases between them. Germline V gives CDR1 SGHVS, CDR2 FNYEAQ. The CDR3 loop spans 13 amino acids. CDR3 region: CASSLEQYSPLHF. CDR3 nucleotides: TGTGCCAGCAGCTTAGAACAGTATTCACCCCTCCACTTT. The full variable domain, in which reference TRBV7-6 and TRBJ1-6 provide the parts outside the CDR3, is GAGVSQSPRYKVTKRGQDVALRCDPISGHVSLYWYRQALGQGPEFLTYFNYEAQQDKSGLPNDRFSAERPEGSISTLTIQRTEQRDSAMYRCASSLEQYSPLHFGNGTRLTVT.

This clonotype was seen at least ten times. This chain joins TRBV5-6 and TRBJ1-1, with D perhaps TRBD1 (5 bases). V was pared by 0 bases and J by 7 bases, with 13 bases between. Per germline, CDR1 SGHDT and CDR2 YYEEEE. The CDR3 runs to 14 residues. The CDR3 nucleotides are TGTGCCAGCAGCTTGGGCCAGGGTAAAGGTGAAGCTTTCTTT. Residues: CASSLGQGKGEAFF.

This clonotype has ten or more counts. The chain couples TRBV11-2 to TRBJ2-7; D is perhaps TRBD1 (7 bases). The V gene lost 1 base and the J gene lost 3 bases, with 16 bases spanning the gap. The CDR3 spans 16 residues. Germline V gene data show CDR1 as SGHAT and CDR2 as FQNNGV. The CDR3 region is CASSLVRGRGLYEQYF. For the CDR3, the DNA is TGTGCCAGCAGCTTAGTTAGGGGGCGGGGTCTCTACGAGCAGTACTTC.

In its sample, this clonotype was seen many times. The V gene is TRBV2, the J gene TRBJ2-7; TRBD2 matches at 11 bases. There are 15 residues in the CDR3. Germline V CDR1 and CDR2: SNHLY, FYNNEI. V trimming: 6 bases; J trimming: 2 bases; junction bases outside the gene matches: 6. The CDR3 nucleotides read TGTGCCAGCAGCCCCCTAGCGGGGGGCCCCTACGAGCAGTACTTC. Its protein is CASSPLAGGPYEQYF.

This clonotype was observed at least ten times. The V gene is TRBV6-1, the J gene TRBJ1-2, with D unclear. This CDR3 is built from 14 residues. Deletions cut 6 bases from V and 0 bases from J, with 11 bases between. CDR1 is MNHNS, CDR2 SASEGT, per germline. The CDR3 DNA follows: TGTGCCAGCAGCCCCACAGAGACTAACTATGGCTACACCTTC. It codes for CASSPTETNYGYTF.

The genes are TRBV30 and TRBJ2-6; D is tentatively TRBD1 or TRBD2 (5 bases each). The CDR3 contains 18 residues. CDR1 GTSNPN and CDR2 SVGIG come from the germline V gene (reference sequence). The V end lost 2 bases, the J end lost 1 base, and 18 bases lay between the germline ends. The CDR3, as DNA: TGTGCCTGGAGTCATTCGAATGGGGGAGTTTCTGGGGCCAACGTCCTGACTTTC. Protein sequence: CAWSHSNGGVSGANVLTF.

This clonotype was picked up many times. DNA of the CDR3: TGTGCCAGCAGGACGACCGGGGCAGCCCAGAACACTGAAGCTTTCTTT. Protein: CASRTTGAAQNTEAFF. V gene TRBV7-9 combines with J gene TRBJ1-1; maybe TRBD1 (5 bases). With 6 bases removed from V and 1 base from J, the gap between germline ends came to 18 bases. Germline-derived CDR1 and CDR2 are SEHNR and FQNEAQ (reference sequence). The CDR3 contains 16 residues.

This clonotype was counted many times. The rearrangement links TRBV6-5 to TRBJ2-7; D is undetermined. The CDR3 length is 16 residues. Germline values: CDR1 MNHEY, CDR2 SVGAGI. V dropped 2 bases and J dropped 1 base, with 15 bases sitting between them. CDR3 protein: CASSYDDPGESYEQYF. The CDR3 coding sequence is TGTGCCAGCAGTTACGACGACCCGGGCGAATCCTACGAGCAGTACTTC.

This clonotype has a count of ten or more. The chain links TRBV24-1 to TRBJ1-1; 8 positions match TRBD1. CDR1 is KGHDR and CDR2 is SFDVKD in the germline V gene. The junction had 3 bases not matched to a gene; V was cut back by 3 bases and J by 4 bases. The CDR3 spans 14 residues. The chain's CDR3 is CATSDPDRGTEAFF. The CDR3 DNA follows: TGTGCCACCAGTGATCCTGACAGGGGCACTGAAGCTTTCTTT.

This clonotype was picked up a small number of times. The chain carries TRBV7-8 and TRBJ2-2, with 7 bases aligning to TRBD2. This CDR3 spans 14 amino acids. V gave up 5 bases and J gave up 7 bases; unmatched junction bases: 7. Per the germline V gene, CDR1 is SGHVS and CDR2 is FQNEAQ. Written as DNA, the CDR3 is TGTGCCAGCAGCCCCTGGGGGGGAGGCGGGGAGCTGTTTTTT. Translated: CASSPWGGGGELFF.

This clonotype was picked up a small number of times. The V and J genes are TRBV6-1 and TRBJ1-1; D uncertain. Germline lookup yields CDR1 MNHNS and CDR2 SASEGT. The CDR3 sequence is 14 residues long. Trimming stripped 6 bases from V and 2 bases from J, with 13 bases between. This chain's CDR3 is CASSSSGLNTEAFF. CDR3 DNA: TGTGCCAGCAGCTCTTCCGGGTTAAACACTGAAGCTTTCTTT.

This clonotype was seen many times. The gene calls are TRBV28 and TRBJ1-6; D is possibly TRBD1 (6 bases). The CDR3 is made up of 14 amino acids. The ends were cut back, 3 bases at V and 14 bases at J, with 17 bases in the middle. The germline CDR1 and CDR2 sequences are MDHEN and SYDVKM. The CDR3 sequence: CASSFLGGPQSLHF. The CDR3 DNA follows: TGTGCCAGCAGTTTCTTGGGGGGGCCTCAATCCCTCCACTTT.

This clonotype was seen repeatedly, ten times or more. The chain is built from TRBV20-1 and TRBJ2-3; TRBD2 matches 7 bases. V trimming: 1 base; J trimming: 2 bases; junction bases outside the gene matches: 3. Germline loops: CDR1 DFQATT, CDR2 SNEGSKA (reference sequence). The CDR3 covers 14 residues. As DNA, the CDR3 is TGCAGTGCTAGAGGGGGGGGTAACACAGATACGCAGTATTTT. Its translation: CSARGGGNTDTQYF.

This clonotype was detected ten times or more. A read error may produce the germline difference seen at one junction end. This chain uses TRBV4-1 with TRBJ2-5; D ambiguous. This CDR3 contains 13 residues. Germline V gives CDR1 MGHRA, CDR2 YSYEKL. CDR3 in DNA: TGTGCCAGCAGCCAAGTTACCGAAGAGACCCAGTACTTC. Protein product: CASSQVTEETQYF.

This clonotype was observed a handful of times. This sequence joins TRBV19 and TRBJ2-5; 8 bases are shared with TRBD2. The germline V gene encodes CDR1 LNHDA and CDR2 SQIVND (reference sequence). J gave up 5 bases and V 10 bases, and 9 bases lay outside the gene matches. This CDR3 has 13 amino acids. CDR3 DNA sequence: TGTGCCACTCAGCGGGGGCCCGCGGAGACCCAGTACTTC. Its translation is CATQRGPAETQYF. Full variable domain (remainder filled in from reference TRBV19 and TRBJ2-5): DGGITQSPKYLFRKEGQNVTLSCEQNLNHDAMYWYRQDPGQGLRLIYYSQIVNDFQKGDIAEGYSVSREKKESFPLTVTSAQKNPTAFYLCATQRGPAETQYFGPGTRLLVL.

The sample holds many counts of this clonotype. V is TRBV4-2 and J is TRBJ2-1; D unresolved. V lost 4 bases and J lost 4, with 14 bases in between. In germline, CDR1 is LGHNA, CDR2 YNFKEQ. The CDR3 is made up of 15 amino acids. CDR3 loop: CASSPRPLQYNEQFF. The CDR3 nucleotides read TGTGCCAGCAGCCCTCGACCGCTACAGTACAATGAGCAGTTCTTC.